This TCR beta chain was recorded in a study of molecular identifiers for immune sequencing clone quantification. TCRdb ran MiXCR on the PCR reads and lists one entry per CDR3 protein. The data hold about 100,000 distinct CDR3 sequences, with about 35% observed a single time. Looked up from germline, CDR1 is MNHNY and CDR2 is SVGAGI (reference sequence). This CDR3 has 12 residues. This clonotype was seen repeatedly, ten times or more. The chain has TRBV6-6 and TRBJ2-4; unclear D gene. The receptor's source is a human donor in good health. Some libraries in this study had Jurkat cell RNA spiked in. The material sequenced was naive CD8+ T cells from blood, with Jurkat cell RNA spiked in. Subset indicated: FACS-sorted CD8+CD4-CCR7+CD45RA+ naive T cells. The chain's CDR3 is CAAGLTKNIQYF. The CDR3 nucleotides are TGTGCGGCCGGGTTGACCAAAAACATTCAGTACTTC.